The clone carrying this T cell receptor beta chain was seen a single time. These data are taken from a study of shared clonotypes between healthy human individuals. CDR1 KGHSH and CDR2 LQKENI come from the germline V gene. The CDR3 contains 15 residues. The V end lost 1 base, the J end lost 9 bases, and 16 bases lay between the germline ends. TCRdb's table, derived via immunoSEQ multiplex PCR, lists solely in-frame clones and lacks some. The table records fewer than 1.6 million clones, 97% to 99% of them present only once. V and J are TRBV18 and TRBJ2-1; maybe TRBD2 (5 bases). This TCR was sampled from a man between 25 and 39 years old in good health. The sample was naive CD4+ T cells sorted from blood. The subset: CD45RA+ positively selected. The chain's CDR3 is CASSPLATLEGEQFF. CDR3 nucleotide sequence: TGTGCCAGCTCACCACTTGCTACGCTAGAGGGTGAGCAGTTCTTC.